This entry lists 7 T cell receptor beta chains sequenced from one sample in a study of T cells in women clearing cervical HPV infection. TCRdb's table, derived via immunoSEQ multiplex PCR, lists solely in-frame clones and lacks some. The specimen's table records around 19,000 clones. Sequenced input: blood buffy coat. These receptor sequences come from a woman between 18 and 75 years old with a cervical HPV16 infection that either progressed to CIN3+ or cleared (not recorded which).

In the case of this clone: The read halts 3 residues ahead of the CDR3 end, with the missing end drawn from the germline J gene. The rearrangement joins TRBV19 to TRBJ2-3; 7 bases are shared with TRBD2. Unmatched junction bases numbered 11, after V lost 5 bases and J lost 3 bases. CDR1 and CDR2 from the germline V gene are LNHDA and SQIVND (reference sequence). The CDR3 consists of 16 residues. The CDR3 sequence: CASSSTGGPNTDTQYF. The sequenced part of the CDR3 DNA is TGTGCCAGTAGTTCTACGGGGGGTCCAAATACAGATACG.

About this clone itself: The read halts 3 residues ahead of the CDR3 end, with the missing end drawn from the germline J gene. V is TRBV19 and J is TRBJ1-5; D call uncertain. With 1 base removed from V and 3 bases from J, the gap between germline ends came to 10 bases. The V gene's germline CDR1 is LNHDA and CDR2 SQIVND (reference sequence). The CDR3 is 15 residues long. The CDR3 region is CASSIGAGFNQPQHF. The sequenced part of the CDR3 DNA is TGTGCCAGTAGTATAGGGGCCGGCTTCAATCAGCCC.

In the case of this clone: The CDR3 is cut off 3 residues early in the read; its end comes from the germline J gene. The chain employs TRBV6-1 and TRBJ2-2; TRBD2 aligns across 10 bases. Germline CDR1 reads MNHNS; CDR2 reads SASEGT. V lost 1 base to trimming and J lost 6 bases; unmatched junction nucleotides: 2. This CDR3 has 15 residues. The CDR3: CASSEVAGGSGELFF. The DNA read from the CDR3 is TGTGCCAGCAGTGAAGTAGCGGGGGGCTCCGGGGAG.

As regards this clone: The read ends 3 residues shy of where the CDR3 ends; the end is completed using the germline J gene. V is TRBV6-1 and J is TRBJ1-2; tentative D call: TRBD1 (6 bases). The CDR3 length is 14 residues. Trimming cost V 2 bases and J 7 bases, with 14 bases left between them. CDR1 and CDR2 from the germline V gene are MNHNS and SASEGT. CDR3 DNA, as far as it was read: TGTGCCAGCAGTGAAACGGGGACATGGGGTGGC. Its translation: CASSETGTWGG. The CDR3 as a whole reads CASSETGTWGGYTF.

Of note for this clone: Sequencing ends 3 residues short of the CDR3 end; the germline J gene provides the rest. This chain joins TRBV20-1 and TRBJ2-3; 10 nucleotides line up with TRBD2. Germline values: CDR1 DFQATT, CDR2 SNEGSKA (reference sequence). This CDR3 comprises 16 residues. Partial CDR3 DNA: TGCAGTGCTAGAGATCCTCTAGCGGGGGAGCAAGAGACG. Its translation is CSARDPLAGEQET. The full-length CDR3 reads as CSARDPLAGEQETQYF.

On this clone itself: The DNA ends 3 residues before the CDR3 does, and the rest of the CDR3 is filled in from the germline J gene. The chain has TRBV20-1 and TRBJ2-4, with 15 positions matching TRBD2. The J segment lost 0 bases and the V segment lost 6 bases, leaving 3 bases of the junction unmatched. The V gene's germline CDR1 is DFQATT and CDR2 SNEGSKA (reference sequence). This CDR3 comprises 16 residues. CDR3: CSAGLAGGLAKNIQYF. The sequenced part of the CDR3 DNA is TGCAGTGCAGGACTAGCGGGGGGGTTAGCCAAAAACATT.

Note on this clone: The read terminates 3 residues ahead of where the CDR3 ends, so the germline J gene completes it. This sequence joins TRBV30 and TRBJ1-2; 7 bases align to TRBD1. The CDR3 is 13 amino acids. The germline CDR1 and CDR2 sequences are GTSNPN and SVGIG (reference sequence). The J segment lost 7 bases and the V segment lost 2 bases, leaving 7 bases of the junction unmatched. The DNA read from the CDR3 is TGTGCCTGGAGTATGGGACAGCGCCTTGGC. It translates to CAWSMGQRLG. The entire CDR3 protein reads CAWSMGQRLGYTF. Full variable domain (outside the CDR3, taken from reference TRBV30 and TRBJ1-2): SQTIHQWPATLVQPVGSPLSLECTVEGTSNPNLYWYRQAAGRGLQLLFYSVGIGQISSEVPQNLSASRPQDRQFILSSKKLLLSDSGFYLCAWSMGQRLGYTFGSGTRLTVV.